Presented here are 5 T cell receptor beta chains from one specimen sequenced in a study of OX40 agonist ivuxolimab in advanced cancers. The library was built by means of the immunoSEQ multiplex PCR assay. Sourced from immuneACCESS, this table was stored by TCRdb with only in-frame sequences that have V and J called. A share of the clones is absent; for the studies checked, an unresolved V gene accounts for under half, and the remainder has no known explanation. The sample table shows some 97,000 clones, and 91% are seen once. The top ten hold 0.5% to 0.65% of the sample. Sequenced material: CD4+ or CD8+ T cells sorted from blood, taken in a trial of the OX40 agonist ivuxolimab. The receptors were sampled from an adult with an advanced solid tumor such as melanoma, head and neck, liver or kidney cancer.

The chain carries TRBV4-3 and TRBJ1-2; TRBD1 might be the D (5 bases). The CDR3 is 16 residues long. Trimming cost V 0 bases and J 4 bases, with 15 bases left between them. Germline V lookup: CDR1 LGHNA, CDR2 YSLEER. CDR3: CASSQDSREFSYGYTF. The DNA for the CDR3 is TGCGCCAGCAGCCAAGATTCCAGGGAGTTTAGCTATGGCTACACCTTC.

V usage is TRBV28 and J usage is TRBJ1-4; the D gene is possibly TRBD1 (6 bases). Germline lookup yields CDR1 MDHEN and CDR2 SYDVKM. V lost 3 bases and J 4 bases, leaving 9 bases between the germline ends. This CDR3 has 14 residues. This chain's CDR3 is CASSLDSHNEKLFF. The CDR3 nucleotides read TGTGCCAGCAGTTTGGACAGCCATAATGAAAAACTGTTTTTT.

This sequence joins TRBV11-3 and TRBJ2-1, with D possibly being TRBD2 (5 bases). V lost 5 bases to trimming and J lost 7 bases, with 12 bases between them. The length of the CDR3 is 13 residues. In germline, CDR1 is SGHNT, CDR2 YENEEA. CDR3 sequence (DNA): TGTGCCAGCAGCCGGGAAAGGTTAAATGAGCAGTTCTTC. Encoded protein: CASSRERLNEQFF.

The chain has TRBV5-4 and TRBJ2-1; TRBD1 matches 7 bases. Germline CDR1 and CDR2: SGHNT and YYREEE (reference sequence). The CDR3 covers 13 residues. The V gene end was trimmed by 4 bases and the J gene end by 6 bases; junction bases not matched to a gene: 4. CDR3 protein: CASSVQGINEQFF. CDR3 sequence (DNA): TGTGCCAGCAGCGTACAGGGGATCAATGAGCAGTTCTTC.

This clone was seen a single time. J is TRBJ2-2 and V is TRBV4-2, with D perhaps TRBD2 (5 bases). The CDR3 is made up of 14 amino acids. The germline CDR1 and CDR2 sequences are LGHNA and YNFKEQ. V shed 0 bases and J shed 8 bases, with 10 bases lying between them. CDR3: CASSQDLLGGELFF. The CDR3 DNA reads as TGTGCCAGCAGCCAAGATTTACTAGGGGGGGAGCTGTTTTTT.